The entry below describes one TCR beta chain. The antigen is undetermined. Sequencing used immunoSEQ multiplex PCR; TCRdb keeps in-frame clones, though not all of them. Of more than 100,000 clones in the sample, over 85% were seen once. The CDR3 runs to 18 residues. Germline trimming cut 0 bases from V and 1 base from J; bases unmatched to any gene: 7. Germline V lookup: CDR1 MGHRA, CDR2 YSYEKL. This entry comes from a study of graft-versus-host responses after intestinal transplantation. This chain uses TRBV4-1 with TRBJ2-7; TRBD2 matches 12 bases. The sequence derives from a human donor who received an intestinal transplant. Sample: unstimulated CD8+ T cells sorted from spleen or lymph node cells, taken before intestinal transplant. CDR3 in amino acids: CASSQEEVGLAGSYEQYF. Here the CDR3 DNA reads TGCGCCAGCAGCCAAGAGGAGGTTGGACTAGCGGGATCCTACGAGCAGTACTTC.